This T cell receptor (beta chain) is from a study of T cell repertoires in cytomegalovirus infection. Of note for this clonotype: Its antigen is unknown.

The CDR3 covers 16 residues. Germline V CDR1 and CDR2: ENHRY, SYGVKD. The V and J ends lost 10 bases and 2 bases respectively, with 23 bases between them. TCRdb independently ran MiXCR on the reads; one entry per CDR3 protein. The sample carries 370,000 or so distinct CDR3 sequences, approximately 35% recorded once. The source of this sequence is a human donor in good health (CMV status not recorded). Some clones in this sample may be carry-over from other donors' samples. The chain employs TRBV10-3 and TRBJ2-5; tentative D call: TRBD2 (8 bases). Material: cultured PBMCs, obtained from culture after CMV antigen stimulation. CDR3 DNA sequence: TGTGCCACCCAGGGGGTTACTAGCGGAGTACAAGAGACCCAGTACTTC. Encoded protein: CATQGVTSGVQETQYF.